There are many counts of the clone carrying this T cell receptor (beta chain). The antigen is not known. Libraries of TCR beta came from iRepertoire HTBI primers plus Arm-PCR of CDR3 regions. Via MiXCR, TCRdb re-called the multiplex PCR reads, giving one row per CDR3 protein. This table holds 250,000 or so distinct CDR3 sequences, 15% to 20% found once. V was clipped by 5 bases and J by 4 bases, with 18 bases between them. The CDR3 is made up of 15 amino acids. The germline gives CDR1 SGHTA, CDR2 FQGTGA. The sample's time point: newly diagnosed GD, antithyroid drugs for less than 3 months. Extracted RNA from PBMCs served as the source of the TCR library. The sample comes from a study of regulatory T cells in long-lasting Graves disease. Study-wide results and caveats: Persistent disease was characterized by preferential usage of TRBV28, TRBJ1-2 and TRBJ2-5. Persistent patients had more shared public clonotypes (2,741) than new patients (approximately 920).

The same sample was also studied in work on T cells in Graves' hyperthyroidism and ophthalmopathy. According to that study: Calling Graves' hyperthyroidism stable meant ophthalmopathy did not progress within 18 months. First-round RT-PCR of the TCR CDR3 relied on the HTBI primer set.

This specimen was peripheral blood mononuclear cells (PBMCs), taken at new diagnosis, from a patient treated with antithyroid drugs. This TCR was recovered from a woman aged 25 to 39 with Graves disease. This sequence joins TRBV7-3 and TRBJ2-7; perhaps TRBD2 as D (7 bases). The CDR3 bases are TGTGCCAGCAGCGAAAGACCGGGGGGCTTTTACGAGCAGTACTTC. This sequence encodes CASSERPGGFYEQYF. The full variable domain, with the rest looked up from reference TRBV7-3 and TRBJ2-7, is GAGVSQTPSNKVTEKGKYVELRCDPISGHTALYWYRQSLGQGPEFLIYFQGTGAADDSGLPNDRFFAVRPEGSVSTLKIQRTERGDSAVYLCASSERPGGFYEQYFGPGTRLTVT.